This T cell receptor (beta chain) is drawn from a study of blood T cell repertoires in COVID-19. Study information: Researchers got acute and convalescent COVID-19 samples from the United States, Italy and Spain. In each case, the material was cDNA or gDNA derived from T cells, B-cell-depleted T cells, or PBMCs.

Per the original methods: Counts of nucleated cells, estimated from reference gene primer amplification, were obtained. Sequencing was performed with immunoSEQ multiplex PCR; in TCRdb, only in-frame clones are kept and a portion is missing. The DNA gave D and trimming, while V, J and clone size come from that table. The profile covers some 150,000 clones, with more than 75% appearing a single time and roughly 37% taken by the ten largest. With 3 bases clipped from V and 1 base from J, the junction kept 4 bases outside the gene matches. Per the germline V gene, CDR1 is MNHEY and CDR2 is SVGEGT. The CDR3 covers 15 residues.

The rearrangement links TRBV6-2 or TRBV6-3 to TRBJ2-3; 7 bases map to TRBD2. The sequence came from a man between 45 and 60 years old who had recovered from COVID-19. Sequences were obtained from peripheral blood. CDR3 loop: CASSYAGVRTDTQYF. Here the CDR3 DNA reads TGTGCCAGCAGTTATGCGGGGGTTCGCACAGATACGCAGTATTTT.